This T cell receptor beta chain was identified in a study of neurological immune-mediated disorders (dated by TCRdb to between 2017 and 2020). Study-wide context: Among the approximately 35 multiple sclerosis patients, approximately 30 had relapsing-remitting MS and 3 had secondary progressive MS. The cohort comprised roughly 65 subjects: around 15 HAM/TSP patients, around 34 multiple sclerosis patients and around 20 healthy controls. The roughly 110 TCR-beta libraries included longitudinal samples, technical triplicates and paired sorted CD4+ and CD8+ T-cell subsets alongside PBMC samples. The study compared peripheral blood TCR-beta repertoires of HTLV-I-associated myelopathy (HAM/TSP) patients, multiple sclerosis patients and healthy controls using UMI-based sequencing.

There are many counts of this clonotype. It has no known antigen specificity. Within one base of it there is no much larger clone, and no base qualities were kept. Unsorted PBMC libraries were generated from 2 million PBMCs stored in RNAlater at -80 °C until RNA extraction. Multiple sclerosis patients were enrolled in a US clinical protocol evaluating disease progression by magnetic resonance imaging. PBMCs were separated from peripheral blood using Ficoll-Hypaque density gradient centrifugation and then cryopreserved in liquid nitrogen. cDNA was synthesized by template-switch 5'RACE using a primer carrying a 10-nucleotide random unique molecular identifier by which each TCR transcript was tagged. Every sequencing run covered 15-18 subjects and yielded more than 200 million TCR-beta sequences. The RNeasy kit was used for extraction of total RNA. The KAPA Real-time Library Amplification kit was used to amplify TCR-beta VDJ regions with primers for the TCR constant region and the 5'RACE anchor. Sample indexes and Illumina adaptors were added in a first PCR, after which library yield was increased in a second PCR. After Ampure bead purification, the roughly 650 bp TCR product was size-selected on a 2% E-gel SizeSelection system. Library quality was checked on a Bioanalyzer, concentration was measured with Qubit, and libraries were quantified with the Kapa Library Quantification kit before pooling. Paired-end 2 x 150 bp sequencing of the libraries was performed on an Illumina HiSeq 2500. To increase sequence diversity, about 25-31% phiX was spiked into each library pool. The study's processing was this. Quality-filtered reads were processed with the UMI-based MiGEC pipeline, which removed over 80% of raw TCR sequences during error correction. IMGT germline references were used for alignment of VDJ genes, and clonotypes were defined by a unique CDR3 amino acid sequence together with V-J genes. VDJtools evaluated clonal expansion, Shannon diversity and CDR3 relatedness (CalcPairwiseDistances, ClusterSamples); CLCbio workbench built phylogenetic trees. Clones with at least 8 unique UMIs were defined as expanded, with this threshold being based on coefficient-of-variation modelling across technical triplicates. Clones were called with MiXCR by TCRdb after fastp trimmed the public reads at Q25, and only in-frame beta chains were retained. A single entry per CDR3 protein holds the most common genes and DNA from its merged rows. These V and J calls derive from TCRdb rather than the authors' analysis. The sample profile shows around 70,000 distinct CDR3 sequences; around 5.2% of them were found once. 2.8% of the sample goes to the ten largest clones.

Study-level results and caveats: No association of the MS cluster with clinical or MRI features was observed, and the need for larger cohorts was stated by the authors. TCR clonal expansion was greatest in HAM/TSP patients and smallest in MS patients, who ranked below even healthy controls. In phylogenetic analysis, the repertoires of 18 of 34 MS patients grouped into a cluster of related CDR3 sequences, which suggests a possible signature at the repertoire level. Across subjects, expanded clones never shared an identical CDR3 amino acid sequence, which suggests that the TCR-beta repertoires in every group were private.

Source material: PBMCs. The clonotype originates from a woman aged 25 to 39 with multiple sclerosis.

The CDR3 has the sequence CASSPRLETDTQYF. The nucleotide sequence is TGTGCCAGCAGCCCCAGGCTTGAGACAGATACGCAGTATTTT. The sequence links TRBV9 to TRBJ2-3; no D gene call is confident. Trimming at the junction amounts to 4 bases on V and 3 bases on J, and the germline ends lie 12 bases apart. The germline V gene specifies SGDLS as CDR1 and YYNGEE as CDR2. There are 14 amino acids in the CDR3, from cysteine to phenylalanine inclusive. The retained sequence is limited to the CDR3, 42 bases, with the frame set at the first base.